This TCR beta chain was identified during a study of shared clonotypes between healthy human individuals. Here immunoSEQ multiplex PCR was the method, and the copy in TCRdb shows in-frame clones only, minus some. The sample lists approximately 2.4 million clones; approximately 96% were seen once. Study results and caveats: Non-shared clonotypes had lower generation probabilities than those shared by all four donors.

The CDR3 spans 16 residues. Trimming removed 0 bases at V and 3 bases at J, with 13 bases between. In germline, CDR1 is MGHRA, CDR2 YSYEKL. About this clone itself: Its antigen is not known.

The sample consisted of naive CD4+ T cells sorted from blood. Sample subset: CD45RA+ positively selected. This receptor was obtained from a man between 18 and 29 years old in good health. The V gene is TRBV4-1, the J gene TRBJ2-3, with D maybe TRBD2 (7 bases). The CDR3 protein is CASSQEGGRGTDTQYF. The DNA for the CDR3 is TGCGCCAGCAGCCAAGAGGGGGGGAGGGGGACAGATACGCAGTATTTT.